Each of the 30 T cell receptor beta chains below was sequenced from the same sample in a study of T cell repertoires in cytomegalovirus infection. The antigens these receptors bind are not known. TCRdb ran MiXCR on the reads and lists one entry per CDR3 protein. The top ten clones hold around a sixth of a sample with about 700,000 distinct CDR3 sequences, around 35% of them seen once. The material was cultured PBMCs, obtained from culture after CMV antigen stimulation. The source is a human donor in good health (CMV status not recorded). Some clones in this sample may be carry-over from other donors' samples.

The chain has TRBV7-2 and TRBJ2-3; possibly TRBD2 for D (5 bases). The CDR3 spans 15 residues. Germline CDR1 SGHTA, CDR2 FQGNSA. The V end lost 3 bases, the J end lost 2 bases, and 12 bases lay between the germline ends. CDR3 coding DNA: TGTGCCAGCAGCTTCCCACTAGGGCCCACAGATACGCAGTATTTT. Translation: CASSFPLGPTDTQYF.

The rearrangement joins TRBV28 to TRBJ2-4; D tentatively fits TRBD1 or TRBD2 (5 bases each). V dropped 6 bases and J dropped 4 bases, with 13 bases sitting between them. Germline assignment: CDR1 MDHEN and CDR2 SYDVKM. This CDR3 is built from 14 residues. The CDR3 DNA is TGTGCCAGCAGCCCGGGACCGCTTAAAAACATTCAGTACTTC. The encoded protein is CASSPGPLKNIQYF.

Comment on this clonotype: A read error may explain this, as a much larger clone is one base away. The CDR3 does not close with the conserved phenylalanine or tryptophan, likely indicating a read error. The V gene is TRBV7-2, the J gene TRBJ2-1, with 11 bases identical to TRBD2. The V gene's germline CDR1 is SGHTA and CDR2 FQGNSA. This CDR3 region has 15 residues. J gave up 7 bases and V 4 bases, and 6 bases lay outside the gene matches. The CDR3 here is CASSYSGGAGNEQFC. CDR3 in DNA: TGTGCCAGCAGCTATAGCGGGGGGGCGGGTAATGAGCAGTTCTGC.

There are a few counts of this clonotype. This chain uses TRBV28 with TRBJ1-6; no clear D gene. V lost 6 bases to trimming and J lost 7 bases, with 22 bases between them. Germline V gene data show CDR1 as MDHEN and CDR2 as SYDVKM. There are 17 residues in the CDR3. This CDR3 is CASRSVPGGPVNSPLHF. The DNA of the CDR3 is TGTGCCAGCAGGTCCGTCCCAGGCGGCCCGGTGAATTCACCCCTCCACTTT.

V is TRBV6-5 and J is TRBJ2-3; D possibly corresponds to TRBD1 (5 bases). Per the germline V gene, CDR1 is MNHEY and CDR2 is SVGAGI. With 8 bases removed from V and 2 bases from J, the gap between germline ends came to 14 bases. The CDR3 covers 14 residues. CDR3 loop: CASSSGQLTDTQYF. CDR3 in DNA: TGTGCCAGCTCTTCAGGGCAACTCACAGATACGCAGTATTTT.

Only a few counts were recorded for this clonotype. The chain couples TRBV10-2 to TRBJ2-7, with 10 bases matching TRBD2. This CDR3 region has 15 residues. The trim removed 6 bases at V and 2 bases at J, leaving 7 bases unmatched. Germline CDR1 WSHSY, CDR2 SAAADI. The CDR3 DNA reads TGCGCCAGCAGAGCTAGCGGGAGTCCCGCCTACGAGCAGTACTTC. Its protein is CASRASGSPAYEQYF.

The chain has TRBV15 and TRBJ2-7, with 8 bases that match TRBD1. J lost 2 bases, V lost 6 bases, and 6 bases had no gene match. The CDR3 totals 14 residues. Germline V gene data show CDR1 as LNHNV and CDR2 as YYDKDF (reference sequence). Written as DNA, the CDR3 is TGTGCCACCAGTGGACAGGGAAGAGCCTACGAGCAGTACTTC. Translation: CATSGQGRAYEQYF.

The chain combines TRBV3-1 with TRBJ1-4; no firm D call. This CDR3 contains 12 residues. V gave up 5 bases and J gave up 4 bases, with 5 bases separating them. The germline CDR1 and CDR2 sequences are LGHDT and YNNKEL (reference sequence). CDR3 bases: TGTGCCAGCAGCACCGATAATGAAAAACTGTTTTTT. It specifies CASSTDNEKLFF.

This clonotype has a handful of counts. V is TRBV4-3 and J is TRBJ2-1, with 8 bases identical to TRBD2. V shed 1 base and J 7 bases; nucleotides not matched to a gene: 6. Germline assignment: CDR1 LGHNA and CDR2 YSLEER. The CDR3 runs 15 residues. CDR3: CASSQVAAGVNEQFF. The CDR3 DNA reads as TGCGCCAGCAGCCAAGTTGCAGCGGGAGTGAATGAGCAGTTCTTC.

The chain carries TRBV5-4 and TRBJ2-5; no definite D call. CDR1 and CDR2 from the germline V gene are SGHNT and YYREEE (reference sequence). The CDR3 runs to 16 residues. The germline V and J ends were trimmed by 4 bases and 0 bases, with 16 bases remaining between them. CDR3 in amino acids: CASSAFAQRDQETQYF. The CDR3 DNA reads as TGTGCCAGCAGCGCCTTTGCACAGAGAGACCAAGAGACCCAGTACTTC.

This clonotype was observed a handful of times. The chain is built from TRBV18 and TRBJ2-6; D gene uncertain. V lost 3 bases and J 1 base, leaving 7 bases between the germline ends. CDR3 length equals 15 residues. Germline V lookup: CDR1 KGHSH, CDR2 LQKENI. DNA for the CDR3: TGTGCCAGCTCACCCATAACATCTGGGGCCAACGTCCTGACTTTC. This encodes CASSPITSGANVLTF.

The J gene is TRBJ1-5, the V gene TRBV28; unclear D gene. V shed 7 bases and J shed 0 bases, with 13 bases lying between them. The germline CDR1 and CDR2 sequences are MDHEN and SYDVKM. CDR3 length: 15 amino acids. CDR3 in amino acids: CASNGLDYSNQPQHF. The DNA for the CDR3 is TGTGCCAGCAATGGTTTGGACTATAGCAATCAGCCCCAGCATTTT.

This clonotype showed up just a few times. The V and J genes are TRBV6-8 and TRBJ2-7, with D hard to call. The V and J ends lost 5 bases and 2 bases respectively, with 16 bases between them. The V gene's germline CDR1 is MNHGY and CDR2 SAAAGT. The CDR3 runs 15 residues. CDR3 region: CASSPPSSRAYEQYF. CDR3 in DNA: TGTGCCAGCAGTCCACCGTCGAGCAGAGCCTACGAGCAGTACTTC.

The rearrangement joins TRBV6-1 to TRBJ2-5; D may match TRBD1 or TRBD2 (5 bases each). The CDR3 spans 16 residues. Trimming stripped 1 base from V and 1 base from J, with 13 bases between. Per germline, CDR1 MNHNS and CDR2 SASEGT. The CDR3 is CASSEVTRDGQETQYF. As DNA, the CDR3 is TGTGCCAGCAGTGAAGTTACCCGGGACGGCCAAGAGACCCAGTACTTC.

This clonotype was observed a few times. The CDR3 sequence: CASSDQLNTEAFF. The CDR3 DNA reads TGTGCCAGTTCTGATCAATTGAACACTGAAGCTTTCTTT. This chain links TRBV19 with TRBJ1-1; no reliable D call. Germline V gene data show CDR1 as LNHDA and CDR2 as SQIVND (reference sequence). Trimming left V 8 bases short and J 0 bases short, with 10 bases between. CDR3 size: 13 residues.

This clonotype was seen only a few times. The chain is built from TRBV20-1 and TRBJ2-5; D not resolved. The CDR3 runs to 10 residues. Trimming pared 6 bases from V and 2 bases from J, leaving 4 bases between. Germline V gene lookup returns CDR1 DFQATT and CDR2 SNEGSKA (reference sequence). CDR3 protein: CSAVQETQYF. CDR3 coding DNA: TGCAGTGCAGTTCAAGAGACCCAGTACTTC.

This clonotype was recorded a few times. The chain recombines TRBV14 with TRBJ2-3; D not certain. CDR3 length equals 13 residues. The V end lost 4 bases, the J end lost 6 bases, and 11 bases lay between the germline ends. Germline CDR1 and CDR2: SGHDN and FVKESK. For the CDR3, the DNA is TGTGCCAGCAGCCTCCTCCCCCCGGATACGCAGTATTTT. This encodes CASSLLPPDTQYF. Drawing the rest from reference TRBV14 and TRBJ2-3, the complete variable domain is EAGVTQFPSHSVIEKGQTVTLRCDPISGHDNLYWYRRVMGKEIKFLLHFVKESKQDESGMPNNRFLAERTGGTYSTLKVQPAELEDSGVYFCASSLLPPDTQYFGPGTRLTVL.

This clonotype showed up just a few times. The chain uses TRBV7-8 and TRBJ2-1, with TRBD2 matching over 7 bases. Germline loops: CDR1 SGHVS, CDR2 FQNEAQ. V was pared by 8 bases and J by 2 bases, with 6 bases of the junction left unmatched. The CDR3 totals 14 residues. This chain's CDR3 is CASERDPAYNEQFF. CDR3 sequence (DNA): TGTGCCAGCGAGCGGGACCCGGCCTACAATGAGCAGTTCTTC.

Details on this clonotype: Likely a read error: the CDR3 ends without its conserved phenylalanine or tryptophan. The DNA is omitted, as the CDR3 cannot be located on it reliably, and the CDR3 follows TCRdb's listing. The chain links TRBV4-3 to TRBJ2-5; the DNA was not used to check the table's D call, TRBD2. The CDR3 is 13 amino acids long, termini counted. Germline V gene sequence: CDR1 LGHNA, CDR2 YSLEER. CDR3 sequence: CASSQDPPGLAPH.

The V gene is TRBV20-1, the J gene TRBJ1-1, with a tentative D call TRBD1 (6 bases). Germline V gene data show CDR1 as DFQATT and CDR2 as SNEGSKA (reference sequence). Trimming stripped 6 bases from V and 3 bases from J, with 14 bases between. The CDR3 runs 13 residues. This CDR3 reads CSATQGGDTEAFF. In DNA form, the CDR3 reads TGCAGTGCAACACAGGGAGGGGACACTGAAGCTTTCTTT.

The chain recombines TRBV7-2 with TRBJ1-6; TRBD1 matches at 7 bases. Germline trimming cut 4 bases from V and 8 bases from J; bases unmatched to any gene: 5. Germline V lookup: CDR1 SGHTA, CDR2 FQGNSA. The CDR3 totals 14 residues. In DNA, the CDR3 is TGTGCCAGCAGCTCAAACAGGGGAGATTCACCCCTCCACTTT. Protein: CASSSNRGDSPLHF.

This clonotype was counted between two and nine times. V usage is TRBV6-6 and J usage is TRBJ1-6; D remains ambiguous. The ends were cut back, 7 bases at V and 5 bases at J, with 15 bases in the middle. Germline V gene lookup returns CDR1 MNHNY and CDR2 SVGAGI (reference sequence). This CDR3 region has 15 residues. The CDR3 sequence: CASILSLGDNSPLHF. The CDR3 DNA sequence: TGTGCCAGCATCCTATCACTGGGAGATAATTCACCCCTCCACTTT.

The chain links TRBV28 to TRBJ1-1; 7 bases fit TRBD1. Germline CDR1 MDHEN, CDR2 SYDVKM. The CDR3 has 15 residues. Unmatched junction bases numbered 11, after V lost 5 bases and J lost 5 bases. CDR3 in DNA: TGTGCCAGCAGTCCGACAGGGATAGGCCTAACTGAAGCTTTCTTT. Its protein product is CASSPTGIGLTEAFF.

The CDR3 reads CASSYVQGGSDGELFF. The CDR3 coding sequence is TGTGCCAGCAGTTACGTCCAGGGTGGGAGTGACGGGGAGCTGTTTTTT. The rearrangement links TRBV6-5 to TRBJ2-2, with D possibly being TRBD1 or TRBD2 (5 bases each). This CDR3 comprises 16 residues. V lost 2 bases and J lost 7, with 17 bases in between. Germline-derived CDR1 and CDR2 are MNHEY and SVGAGI.

This clonotype has a count of ten or more. At one end, the junction sequence differs from germline, possibly due to a read error. The chain recombines TRBV7-2 with TRBJ2-5, with TRBD1 matching over 10 bases. The CDR3 runs to 14 residues. CDR1 is SGHTA and CDR2 is FQGNSA in the germline V gene. The CDR3 DNA sequence: TGTGCTAGCAGGGACAGGGGAGGAGGAGAGACCCAGTACTTC. Encoded protein: CASRDRGGGETQYF.

The chain joins TRBV7-9 to TRBJ2-7, with TRBD2 matching over 8 bases. Germline V gene data show CDR1 as SEHNR and CDR2 as FQNEAQ (reference sequence). This CDR3 region has 17 residues. The V segment lost 3 bases and the J segment 2 bases; nucleotides outside the gene matches: 12. The CDR3 DNA is TGTGCCAGCAGCTTCGGGACTAGTGTCTTCCGAACCTACGAGCAGTACTTC. It codes for CASSFGTSVFRTYEQYF.

The genes are TRBV20-1 and TRBJ2-1, with D unclear. Germline CDR1 DFQATT, CDR2 SNEGSKA (reference sequence). With 6 bases removed from V and 5 bases from J, the gap between germline ends came to 11 bases. This CDR3 has 12 residues. This CDR3 reads CSALGFHNEQFF. CDR3 bases: TGCAGTGCACTGGGGTTCCACAATGAGCAGTTCTTC.

This clonotype was found a few times. This chain links TRBV12-3 or TRBV12-4 with TRBJ1-5; D is uncertain. Trimming stripped 3 bases from V and 5 bases from J, with 8 bases between. The CDR3 runs to 13 residues. This CDR3 is CASSLRLDQPQHF. In DNA form, the CDR3 reads TGTGCCAGCAGTTTGCGGCTCGATCAGCCCCAGCATTTT.

V is TRBV19 and J is TRBJ1-6; maybe TRBD1 (6 bases). Germline V gene data show CDR1 as LNHDA and CDR2 as SQIVND (reference sequence). The CDR3 is made up of 14 amino acids. Trimming stripped 5 bases from V and 12 bases from J, with 17 bases between. CDR3 loop: CASSPDRGRLPLHF. The CDR3 nucleotides are TGTGCCAGTAGTCCGGACCGGGGGCGCCTACCCCTCCACTTT. Looking up the rest from reference TRBV19 and TRBJ1-6 gives the full variable domain: DGGITQSPKYLFRKEGQNVTLSCEQNLNHDAMYWYRQDPGQGLRLIYYSQIVNDFQKGDIAEGYSVSREKKESFPLTVTSAQKNPTAFYLCASSPDRGRLPLHFGNGTRLTVT.

The chain links TRBV6-1 to TRBJ2-1, with 9 bases fitting TRBD2. The CDR3 loop spans 17 amino acids. With V trimmed by 6 bases and J by 3 bases, 12 bases remained unmatched. Germline CDR1 reads MNHNS; CDR2 reads SASEGT. CDR3 in amino acids: CASRSLAGIASYNEQFF. The CDR3 nucleotides are TGTGCCAGCAGGTCTCTAGCGGGAATCGCTAGCTACAATGAGCAGTTCTTC.